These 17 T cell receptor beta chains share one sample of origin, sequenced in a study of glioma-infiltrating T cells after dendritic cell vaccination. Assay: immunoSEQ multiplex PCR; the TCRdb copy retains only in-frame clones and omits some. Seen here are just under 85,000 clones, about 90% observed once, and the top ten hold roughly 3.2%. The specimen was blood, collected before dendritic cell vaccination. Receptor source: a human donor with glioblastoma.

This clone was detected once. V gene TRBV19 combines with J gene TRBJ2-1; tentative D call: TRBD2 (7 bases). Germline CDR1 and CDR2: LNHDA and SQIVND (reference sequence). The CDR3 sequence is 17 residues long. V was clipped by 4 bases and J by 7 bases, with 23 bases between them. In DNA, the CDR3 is TGTGCCAGTAGTACCCGCCTCGCGGGGGCGCGGGGAAATGAGCAGTTCTTC. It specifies CASSTRLAGARGNEQFF. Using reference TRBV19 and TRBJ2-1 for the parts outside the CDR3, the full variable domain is DGGITQSPKYLFRKEGQNVTLSCEQNLNHDAMYWYRQDPGQGLRLIYYSQIVNDFQKGDIAEGYSVSREKKESFPLTVTSAQKNPTAFYLCASSTRLAGARGNEQFFGPGTRLTVL.

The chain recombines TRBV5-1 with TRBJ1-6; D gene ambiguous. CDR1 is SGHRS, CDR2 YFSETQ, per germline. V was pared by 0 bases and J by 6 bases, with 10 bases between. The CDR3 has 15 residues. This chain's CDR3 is CASSLEGGRNSPLHF. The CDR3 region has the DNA TGCGCCAGCAGCTTGGAAGGAGGGCGTAATTCACCCCTCCACTTT.

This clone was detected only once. The CDR3 loop is CASSVATRGGQETQYF. CDR3 DNA sequence: TGTGCCAGCAGCGTAGCTACGCGGGGGGGTCAAGAGACCCAGTACTTC. The chain couples TRBV9 to TRBJ2-5, with 9 bases fitting TRBD2. CDR3 length: 16 amino acids. CDR1 and CDR2 from the germline V gene are SGDLS and YYNGEE. J lost 2 bases, V lost 0 bases, and 5 bases had no gene match.

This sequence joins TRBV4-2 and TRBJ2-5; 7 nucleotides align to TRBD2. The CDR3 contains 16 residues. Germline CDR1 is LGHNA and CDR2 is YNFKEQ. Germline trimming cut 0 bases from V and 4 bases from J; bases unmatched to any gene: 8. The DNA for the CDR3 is TGTGCCAGCAGCCAAGATAGTGGACTAGGGTCAGAGACCCAGTACTTC. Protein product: CASSQDSGLGSETQYF.

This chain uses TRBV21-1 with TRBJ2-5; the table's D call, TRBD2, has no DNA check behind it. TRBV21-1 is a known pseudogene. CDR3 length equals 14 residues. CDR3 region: CASRTSGGEETQYF. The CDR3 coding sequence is TGTGCCAGCAGAACTAGCGGGGGGGAAGAGACCCAGTACTTC.

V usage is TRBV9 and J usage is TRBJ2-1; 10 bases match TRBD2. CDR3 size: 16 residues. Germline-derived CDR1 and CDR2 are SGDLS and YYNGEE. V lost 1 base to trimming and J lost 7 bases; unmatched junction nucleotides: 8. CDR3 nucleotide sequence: TGTGCCAGCAGCGTAACTAGCGGGGCCATAGGAAATGAGCAGTTCTTC. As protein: CASSVTSGAIGNEQFF. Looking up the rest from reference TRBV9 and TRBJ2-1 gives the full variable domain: DSGVTQTPKHLITATGQRVTLRCSPRSGDLSVYWYQQSLDQGLQFLIQYYNGEERAKGNILERFSAQQFPDLHSELNLSSLELGDSALYFCASSVTSGAIGNEQFFGPGTRLTVL.

CDR3 bases: TGCAGCGCTACGGGGGGCAGAAACAACTACGAGCAGTACTTC. Translation: CSATGGRNNYEQYF. The V gene is TRBV29-1, the J gene TRBJ2-7; tentatively, D is TRBD2 (7 bases). Germline-derived CDR1 and CDR2 are SQVTM and ANQGSEA. The CDR3 extends over 14 amino acids. V lost 7 bases, J lost 3 bases, and 19 bases lay in between.

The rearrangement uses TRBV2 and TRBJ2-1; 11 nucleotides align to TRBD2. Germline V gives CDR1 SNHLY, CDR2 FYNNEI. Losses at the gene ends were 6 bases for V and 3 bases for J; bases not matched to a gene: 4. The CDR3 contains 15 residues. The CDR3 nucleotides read TGTGCCAGCAGAAAACTAGCGGGGGTCTACAATGAGCAGTTCTTC. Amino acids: CASRKLAGVYNEQFF.

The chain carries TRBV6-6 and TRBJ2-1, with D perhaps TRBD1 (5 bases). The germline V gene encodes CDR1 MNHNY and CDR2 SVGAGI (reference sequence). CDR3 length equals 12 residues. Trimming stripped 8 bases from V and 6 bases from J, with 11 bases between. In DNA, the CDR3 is TGTGCCAGCTCGATGGGGCGCAATGAGCAGTTCTTC. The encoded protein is CASSMGRNEQFF.

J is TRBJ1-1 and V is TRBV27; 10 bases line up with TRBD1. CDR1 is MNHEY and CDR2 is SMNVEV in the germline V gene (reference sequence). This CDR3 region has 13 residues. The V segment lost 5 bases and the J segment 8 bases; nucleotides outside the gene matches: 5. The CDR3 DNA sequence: TGTGCCAGCAGTGTACGGACAGGGGGAGAAGCTTTCTTT. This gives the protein CASSVRTGGEAFF.

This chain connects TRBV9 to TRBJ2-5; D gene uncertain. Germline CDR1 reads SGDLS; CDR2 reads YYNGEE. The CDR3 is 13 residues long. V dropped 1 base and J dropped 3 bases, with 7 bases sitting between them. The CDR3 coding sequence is TGTGCCAGCAGCGTACGGGTTGAAGAGACCCAGTACTTC. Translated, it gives CASSVRVEETQYF. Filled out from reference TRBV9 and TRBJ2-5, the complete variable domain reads DSGVTQTPKHLITATGQRVTLRCSPRSGDLSVYWYQQSLDQGLQFLIQYYNGEERAKGNILERFSAQQFPDLHSELNLSSLELGDSALYFCASSVRVEETQYFGPGTRLLVL.

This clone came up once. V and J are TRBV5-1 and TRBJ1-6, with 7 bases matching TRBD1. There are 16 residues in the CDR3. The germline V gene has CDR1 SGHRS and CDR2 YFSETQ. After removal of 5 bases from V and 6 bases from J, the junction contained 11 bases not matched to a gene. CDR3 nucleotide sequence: TGCGCCAGCAGGCTCCTCTCTGGGACAGCTAATTCACCCCTCCACTTT. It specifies CASRLLSGTANSPLHF.

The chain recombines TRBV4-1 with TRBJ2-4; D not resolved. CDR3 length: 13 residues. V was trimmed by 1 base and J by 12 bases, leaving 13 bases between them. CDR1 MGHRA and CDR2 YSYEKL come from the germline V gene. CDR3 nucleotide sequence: TGCGCCAGCAGCCAAGTAGGCAGGCTCGATCAGTACTTC. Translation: CASSQVGRLDQYF.

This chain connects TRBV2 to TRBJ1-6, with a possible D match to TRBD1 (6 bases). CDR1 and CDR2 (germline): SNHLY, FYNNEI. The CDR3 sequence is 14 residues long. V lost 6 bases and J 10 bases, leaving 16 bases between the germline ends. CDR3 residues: CASRGGQGGSPLHF. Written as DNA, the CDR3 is TGTGCCAGCAGGGGGGGGCAGGGTGGATCACCCCTCCACTTT.

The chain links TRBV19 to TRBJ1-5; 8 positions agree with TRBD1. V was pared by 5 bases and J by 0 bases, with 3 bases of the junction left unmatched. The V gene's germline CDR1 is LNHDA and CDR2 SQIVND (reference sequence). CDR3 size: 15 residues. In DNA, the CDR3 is TGTGCCAGTAGTCTGACAGGGGATAGCAATCAGCCCCAGCATTTT. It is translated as CASSLTGDSNQPQHF.

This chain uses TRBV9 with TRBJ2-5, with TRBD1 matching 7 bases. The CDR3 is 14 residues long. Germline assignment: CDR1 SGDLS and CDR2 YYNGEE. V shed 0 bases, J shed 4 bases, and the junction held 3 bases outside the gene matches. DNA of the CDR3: TGTGCCAGCAGCGTAGGACAGGGAACAGAGACCCAGTACTTC. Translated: CASSVGQGTETQYF.

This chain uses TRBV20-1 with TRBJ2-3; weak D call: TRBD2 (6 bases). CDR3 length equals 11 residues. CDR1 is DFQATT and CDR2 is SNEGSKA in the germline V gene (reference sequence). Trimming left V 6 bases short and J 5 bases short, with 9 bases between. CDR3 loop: CSALGGDTQYF. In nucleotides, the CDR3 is TGCAGTGCGCTGGGGGGAGATACGCAGTATTTT.